The clone carrying this T cell receptor (beta chain) was counted a few times. The antigen is not known. CDR3 length: 15 amino acids. V was clipped by 5 bases and J by 6 bases; unmatched bases: 7. In germline, CDR1 is SGHTA, CDR2 FQGNSA. These data belong to a study of T-cell reconstitution after alpha-beta-depleted transplantation in children. Overall study findings and caveats: About two months after transplant, alpha-beta T cells reportedly came from several hundred expanded graft clones. Surviving recipient T cells and intrathymic progenitors accounted for some patients' high TCRbeta diversity at day 60. Diversity and T-cell counts at one year after transplant derived mostly from new T cells.

Preparing the TCRbeta library involved the use of unique molecular identifiers. MiXCR was run by TCRdb on the PCR reads, yielding one entry per CDR3 protein. The sample includes hundreds of thousands of distinct CDR3 sequences, roughly 13% of them seen just once. Sequencing was performed on PBMCs, mostly from graft donor cells, taken 360 days after TCRalphabeta/CD19-depleted stem cell transplant. This sequence originates from a male patient younger than 18 who had a stem cell transplant for acute myeloid leukemia, so the T cells may come from the graft donor. The J gene is TRBJ2-2, the V gene TRBV7-2; 9 bases match TRBD1. For the CDR3, the DNA is TGTGCCAGCAGCCCGGGGACAGGGTGGGCCGGGGAGCTGTTTTTT. Translating it yields CASSPGTGWAGELFF. Complete variable domain (other parts from reference TRBV7-2 and TRBJ2-2): GAGVSQSPSNKVTEKGKDVELRCDPISGHTALYWYRQSLGQGLEFLIYFQGNSAPDKSGLPSDRFSAERTGGSVSTLTIQRTQQEDSAVYLCASSPGTGWAGELFFGEGSRLTVL.